These 8 T cell receptor beta chains originate from one sample sequenced in a study of OX40 agonist ivuxolimab in advanced cancers. Assay used: immunoSEQ multiplex PCR; TCRdb lists only in-frame clones, some missing. This sample has about 91,000 clones, with about nine tenths found just once. Sequencing was performed on CD4+ or CD8+ T cells sorted from blood, taken in a trial of the OX40 agonist ivuxolimab. The receptors stem from an adult with an advanced solid tumor such as melanoma, head and neck, liver or kidney cancer.

The V and J genes are TRBV5-6 and TRBJ2-3; either TRBD1 or TRBD2 may fit D (5 bases each). Per germline, CDR1 SGHDT and CDR2 YYEEEE. V was shortened by 1 base and J by 2 bases, with 14 bases between the two germline ends. The CDR3 contains 16 residues. For the CDR3, the DNA is TGTGCCAGCAGCTTGTATGTTGGGGACGACACAGATACGCAGTATTTT. It is translated as CASSLYVGDDTDTQYF.

This clone was seen just once. The rearrangement uses TRBV23-1 and TRBJ2-1, with D unclear. TRBV23-1 is sorted into the ORF group, with uncertain function. V shed 0 bases and J shed 11 bases, with 11 bases lying between them. The length of the CDR3 is 13 residues. The CDR3: CASSQSARWKQFF. DNA for the CDR3: TGCGCCAGCAGTCAATCGGCCAGATGGAAGCAGTTCTTC.

This chain uses TRBV5-1 with TRBJ2-1, with D unclear. V gave up 4 bases and J gave up 0 bases, with 8 bases separating them. The CDR3 length is 14 residues. From germline, CDR1 is SGHRS and CDR2 YFSETQ. This CDR3 is CASSPQSSYNEQFF. The DNA for the CDR3 is TGCGCCAGCAGCCCACAGAGCTCCTACAATGAGCAGTTCTTC.

The chain has TRBV6-6 and TRBJ2-3; 8 bases map to TRBD1. Germline trimming cut 2 bases from V and 8 bases from J; bases unmatched to any gene: 6. Germline CDR1 and CDR2: MNHNY and SVGAGI (reference sequence). The CDR3 is 14 residues long. CDR3 residues: CASSYGGQGGTQYF. Written as DNA, the CDR3 is TGTGCCAGCAGTTACGGAGGACAGGGCGGTACGCAGTATTTT.

V gene TRBV4-2 combines with J gene TRBJ2-6; D may correspond to TRBD1 or TRBD2 (5 bases each). Germline CDR1 is LGHNA and CDR2 is YNFKEQ. V was cut by 1 base and J by 0 bases, with 13 bases left in between. This CDR3 spans 18 amino acids. CDR3 residues: CASSQGQGPPSGANVLTF. The CDR3 DNA reads TGTGCCAGCAGCCAAGGCCAGGGACCGCCCTCTGGGGCCAACGTCCTGACTTTC.

The chain has TRBV19 and TRBJ2-2; the D gene is possibly TRBD2 (5 bases). Trimming took off 7 bases at V and 5 bases at J, with 20 bases between the two ends. The CDR3 is made up of 16 amino acids. Germline V gene sequence: CDR1 LNHDA, CDR2 SQIVND (reference sequence). The CDR3 sequence is CASKERAPSVTGELFF. CDR3 nucleotides: TGTGCCAGTAAAGAGAGGGCGCCGTCCGTAACCGGGGAGCTGTTTTTT.

The J gene is TRBJ2-1, the V gene TRBV6-5, with TRBD2 identical over 7 bases. The CDR3 runs to 15 residues. V gave up 6 bases and J gave up 7 bases; unmatched junction bases: 12. Germline values: CDR1 MNHEY, CDR2 SVGAGI. DNA of the CDR3: TGTGCCAGCAGAAATCTAGCGGTCCGGAAGAATGAGCAGTTCTTC. It translates to CASRNLAVRKNEQFF.

This clone turned up a few times. The gene calls are TRBV5-1 and TRBJ2-3; D might be TRBD2 (6 bases). The V end lost 2 bases, the J end lost 0 bases, and 25 bases lay between the germline ends. This CDR3 spans 20 amino acids. Germline values: CDR1 SGHRS, CDR2 YFSETQ. The CDR3 DNA reads TGCGCCAGCAGCTTAACTCCGGGACTTTTCCAAATAACTAGCACAGATACGCAGTATTTT. This sequence encodes CASSLTPGLFQITSTDTQYF.